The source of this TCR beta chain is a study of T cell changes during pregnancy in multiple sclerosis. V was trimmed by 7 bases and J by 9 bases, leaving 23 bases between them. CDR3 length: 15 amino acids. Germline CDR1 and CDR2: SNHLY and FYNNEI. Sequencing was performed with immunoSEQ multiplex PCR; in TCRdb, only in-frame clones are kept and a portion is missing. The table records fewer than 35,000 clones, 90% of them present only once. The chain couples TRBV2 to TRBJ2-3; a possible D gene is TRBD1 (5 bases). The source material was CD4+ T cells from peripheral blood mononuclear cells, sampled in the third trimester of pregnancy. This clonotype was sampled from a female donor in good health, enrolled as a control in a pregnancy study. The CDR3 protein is CASKGVAGPSGTQYF. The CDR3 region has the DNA TGTGCCAGCAAAGGCGTCGCTGGGCCCTCAGGGACGCAGTATTTT.